This TCR beta chain came from a study of blood T cell repertoires in COVID-19. Clones were sequenced by immunoSEQ multiplex PCR, and TCRdb holds only the in-frame ones, with some missing. The sample holds 150,000 or so clones, around four fifths seen once. J was trimmed by 0 bases and V by 5 bases; bases with no gene match: 6. Germline values: CDR1 MGHDK, CDR2 SYGVNS. This CDR3 spans 16 amino acids. The TCR originated in a woman between 35 and 50 years old with active or convalescent COVID-19. The sequencing sample was made of peripheral blood. This chain links TRBV25-1 with TRBJ2-1, with 8 bases identical to TRBD1. The chain's CDR3 is CASSPQGQGSYNEQFF. For the CDR3, the DNA is TGTGCCAGCAGTCCCCAAGGACAGGGCTCCTACAATGAGCAGTTCTTC.